This T cell receptor (beta chain) came from a study of Graves' ophthalmopathy and Graves' hyperthyroidism. Study context: Samples of peripheral blood were obtained at initial diagnosis, prior to treatment of any kind. Study conclusions and caveats: Blood also contained most of the expanded thyroid clonotypes above 0.001 frequency.

Scientists amplified the TCR beta CDR3 regions from RNA transcripts. First-round RT-PCR with HTBI primers preceded a second-round multiplex PCR. TCRdb recomputed calls from the multiplex PCR reads with MiXCR, one row per CDR3 protein. The table has hundreds of thousands of distinct CDR3 sequences, 40% to 50% seen once. The J segment lost 0 bases and the V segment lost 5 bases, leaving 4 bases of the junction unmatched. Germline V gene data show CDR1 as SQVTM and CDR2 as ANQGSEA. This CDR3 is built from 14 residues. This clonotype was seen repeatedly, ten times or more. Its cognate antigen is unknown. Having ophthalmopathy, the donors showed moderate-to-severe activity, CAS ≥3 and NOSPECS ≥4, with disease lasting under 3 months. PBMCs came from 10 ml of fresh peripheral blood.

V is TRBV29-1 and J is TRBJ1-5, with 7 bases matching TRBD1. This sequence was found in an adult man with Graves' ophthalmopathy. Sequenced material: peripheral blood. For the CDR3, the DNA is TGCAGCGTTCACACAGGGGATAGCAATCAGCCCCAGCATTTT. It is translated as CSVHTGDSNQPQHF.